A selection of T cell receptor beta chains follows, all from one sample in a study of T-cell memory formation after mild COVID-19. One entry per CDR3 protein, called by TCRdb with MiXCR from the 5' RACE reads. The table shows roughly 600,000 distinct CDR3 sequences, with roughly 18% occurring only once. What was sequenced was PBMCs or a T cell subset sorted from them (not recorded which). Every receptor here comes from an adult woman who had mild COVID-19 (a few samples of this study predate the infection). Cell type and time point are not known. The CDR3 runs from the conserved cysteine through the conserved F or W. A D gene is named only where the DNA matches it firmly. Clone size is stated in some rows and not others, as once, few, many or a class when expanded.

d_gene: TRBD1; v_gene: TRBV5-4; j_gene: TRBJ2-7; abundance: -; CDR3aa: CASSSRQGIYEQYF; CDR3nt: TGTGCCAGCAGCTCCCGACAGGGGATCTACGAGCAGTACTTC
d_gene: -; v_gene: TRBV4-3; j_gene: TRBJ1-1; abundance: few; CDR3aa: CASSQEANLWGHTEAFF; CDR3nt: TGCGCCAGCAGCCAAGAGGCGAATCTATGGGGGCACACTGAAGCTTTCTTT
d_gene: -; v_gene: TRBV4-3; j_gene: TRBJ2-7; abundance: many; CDR3aa: CASSQVFVIDTLFSYEQYF; CDR3nt: TGCGCCAGCAGCCAAGTCTTCGTTATAGACACGTTGTTCTCCTACGAGCAGTACTTC
d_gene: -; v_gene: TRBV5-6; j_gene: TRBJ2-4; abundance: few; CDR3aa: CASSLASSSPLAKNIQYF; CDR3nt: TGTGCCAGCAGCTTGGCTTCGAGCAGCCCTCTAGCCAAAAACATTCAGTACTTC
d_gene: -; v_gene: TRBV6-5; j_gene: TRBJ2-2; abundance: -; CDR3aa: CASSYTDYLSNTAELFF; CDR3nt: TGTGCCAGCAGTTACACCGACTACCTATCGAACACCGCGGAGCTGTTTTTT
d_gene: TRBD2; v_gene: TRBV29-1; j_gene: TRBJ2-7; abundance: few; CDR3aa: CSVEGLAGNSYEQYF; CDR3nt: TGCAGCGTTGAAGGGCTAGCGGGAAACTCCTACGAGCAGTACTTC
d_gene: -; v_gene: TRBV29-1; j_gene: TRBJ2-5; abundance: few; CDR3aa: CSVGNRQETQYF; CDR3nt: TGCAGCGTTGGGAACAGACAAGAGACCCAGTACTTC
d_gene: -; v_gene: TRBV9; j_gene: TRBJ1-2; abundance: -; CDR3aa: CASSVAGFYGYTF; CDR3nt: TGTGCCAGCAGCGTAGCTGGATTCTATGGCTACACCTTC
d_gene: -; v_gene: TRBV7-9; j_gene: TRBJ2-6; abundance: many; CDR3aa: CASSLSIGGDAGANVLTF; CDR3nt: TGTGCCAGCAGCTTATCTATTGGGGGCGACGCTGGGGCCAACGTCCTGACTTTC
d_gene: -; v_gene: TRBV6-2/TRBV6-3; j_gene: TRBJ2-2; abundance: few; CDR3aa: CASSPRDWWGTGELFF; CDR3nt: TGTGCCAGCAGTCCCCGGGACTGGTGGGGCACCGGGGAGCTGTTTTTT
d_gene: -; v_gene: TRBV5-1; j_gene: TRBJ1-5; abundance: -; CDR3aa: CASSLDRTGQPQHF; CDR3nt: TGCGCCAGCAGCTTAGACAGGACGGGCCAGCCCCAGCATTTT
d_gene: -; v_gene: TRBV12-3/TRBV12-4; j_gene: TRBJ1-5; abundance: -; CDR3aa: CASSFGGSYQPQHF; CDR3nt: TGTGCCAGCAGTTTTGGTGGGAGTTATCAGCCCCAGCATTTT
d_gene: TRBD2; v_gene: TRBV29-1; j_gene: TRBJ2-3; abundance: -; CDR3aa: CSVEDVLAGGRAFSYTQYF; CDR3nt: TGCAGCGTTGAAGACGTACTCGCCGGCGGGAGGGCTTTCTCATATACGCAGTATTTT
d_gene: -; v_gene: TRBV30; j_gene: TRBJ2-3; abundance: few; CDR3aa: CAWSGVSGADTQYF; CDR3nt: TGTGCCTGGAGTGGGGTGTCGGGGGCAGATACGCAGTATTTT
d_gene: TRBD1; v_gene: TRBV24-1; j_gene: TRBJ2-5; abundance: -; CDR3aa: CATSDETGGIGETQYF; CDR3nt: TGTGCCACCAGTGATGAAACAGGGGGCATAGGGGAGACCCAGTACTTC
d_gene: -; v_gene: TRBV29-1; j_gene: TRBJ2-7; abundance: many; CDR3aa: CSVEGPAYEQYF; CDR3nt: TGCAGCGTTGAAGGGCCGGCCTACGAGCAGTACTTC
d_gene: TRBD2; v_gene: TRBV6-4; j_gene: TRBJ2-1; abundance: many; CDR3aa: CASSDSAVGGNEQFF; CDR3nt: TGTGCCAGCAGTGACTCGGCGGTCGGGGGGAATGAGCAGTTCTTC
d_gene: -; v_gene: TRBV12-3/TRBV12-4; j_gene: TRBJ1-2; abundance: -; CDR3aa: CASSRDPLYGYTF; CDR3nt: TGTGCCAGCAGCCGGGATCCCCTCTATGGCTACACCTTC
d_gene: TRBD2; v_gene: TRBV27; j_gene: TRBJ2-3; abundance: -; CDR3aa: CASSSASGGSTDTQYF; CDR3nt: TGTGCCAGCAGTTCAGCTAGCGGGGGAAGCACAGATACGCAGTATTTT
d_gene: -; v_gene: TRBV20-1; j_gene: TRBJ2-1; abundance: -; CDR3aa: CSARGSGSYNEQFF; CDR3nt: TGCAGTGCAAGGGGGTCTGGCAGTTACAATGAGCAGTTCTTC
d_gene: -; v_gene: TRBV5-1; j_gene: TRBJ2-5; abundance: few; CDR3aa: CASSLRGLQETQYF; CDR3nt: TGCGCCAGCAGCTTGAGGGGCCTCCAAGAGACCCAGTACTTC
d_gene: -; v_gene: TRBV7-9; j_gene: TRBJ2-2; abundance: -; CDR3aa: CASSLPLNTGELFF; CDR3nt: TGTGCCAGCAGCTTACCCTTGAACACCGGGGAGCTGTTTTTT
d_gene: -; v_gene: TRBV4-3; j_gene: TRBJ2-1; abundance: few; CDR3aa: CASSQGSIAAGYNEQFF; CDR3nt: TGCGCCAGCAGCCAAGGGTCCATAGCGGCCGGCTACAATGAGCAGTTCTTC
d_gene: TRBD1; v_gene: TRBV6-2/TRBV6-3; j_gene: TRBJ2-7; abundance: many; CDR3aa: CASRQGISYEQYF; CDR3nt: TGTGCCAGCAGACAGGGGATCTCCTACGAGCAGTACTTC
d_gene: -; v_gene: TRBV7-6; j_gene: TRBJ2-3; abundance: few; CDR3aa: CASSLGGGRSDTQYF; CDR3nt: TGTGCCAGCAGCTTAGGCGGGGGCCGCTCAGATACGCAGTATTTT
d_gene: -; v_gene: TRBV7-6; j_gene: TRBJ2-3; abundance: -; CDR3aa: CASSWAGRLTNTDTQYF; CDR3nt: TGTGCCAGCAGCTGGGCGGGGCGGCTCACTAACACAGATACGCAGTATTTT